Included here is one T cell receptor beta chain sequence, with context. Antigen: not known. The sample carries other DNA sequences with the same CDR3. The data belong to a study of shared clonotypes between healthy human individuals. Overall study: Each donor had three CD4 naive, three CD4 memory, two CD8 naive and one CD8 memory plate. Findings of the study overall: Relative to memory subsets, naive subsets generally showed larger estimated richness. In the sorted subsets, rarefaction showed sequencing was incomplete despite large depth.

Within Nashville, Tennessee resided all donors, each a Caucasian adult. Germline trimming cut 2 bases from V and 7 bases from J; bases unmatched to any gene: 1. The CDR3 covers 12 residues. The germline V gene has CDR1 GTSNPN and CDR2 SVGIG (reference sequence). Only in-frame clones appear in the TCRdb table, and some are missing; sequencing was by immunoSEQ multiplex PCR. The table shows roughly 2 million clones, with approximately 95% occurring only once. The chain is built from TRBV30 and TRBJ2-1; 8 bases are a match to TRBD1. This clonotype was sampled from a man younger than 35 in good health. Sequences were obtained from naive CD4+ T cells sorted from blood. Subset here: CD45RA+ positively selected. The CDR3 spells CAWSYRGNEQFF. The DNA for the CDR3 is TGTGCCTGGAGTTACAGGGGGAATGAGCAGTTCTTC.